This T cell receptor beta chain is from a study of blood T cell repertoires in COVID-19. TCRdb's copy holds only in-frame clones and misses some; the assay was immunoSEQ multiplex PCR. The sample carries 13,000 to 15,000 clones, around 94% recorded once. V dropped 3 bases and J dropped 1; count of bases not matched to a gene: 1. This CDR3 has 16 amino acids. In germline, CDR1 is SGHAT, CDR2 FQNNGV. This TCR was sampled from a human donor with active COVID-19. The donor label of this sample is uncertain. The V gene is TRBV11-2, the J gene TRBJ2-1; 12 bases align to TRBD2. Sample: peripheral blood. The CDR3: CASSFLAGGSYNEQFF. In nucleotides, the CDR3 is TGTGCCAGCAGCTTCCTAGCGGGAGGGTCCTACAATGAGCAGTTCTTC.